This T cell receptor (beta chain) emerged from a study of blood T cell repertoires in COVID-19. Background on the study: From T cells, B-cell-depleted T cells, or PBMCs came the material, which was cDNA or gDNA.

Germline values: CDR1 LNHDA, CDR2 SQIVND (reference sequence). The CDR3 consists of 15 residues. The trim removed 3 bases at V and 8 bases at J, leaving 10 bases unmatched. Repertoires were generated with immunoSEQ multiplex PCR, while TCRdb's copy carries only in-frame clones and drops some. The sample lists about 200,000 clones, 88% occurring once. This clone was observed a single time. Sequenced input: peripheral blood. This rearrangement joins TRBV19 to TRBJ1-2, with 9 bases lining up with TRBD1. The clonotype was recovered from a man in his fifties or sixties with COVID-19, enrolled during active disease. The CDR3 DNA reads TGTGCCAGTAGTATTCTCCTTACAGGGGGCAGGGGCTACACCTTC. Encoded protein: CASSILLTGGRGYTF.